This T cell receptor (beta chain) was found in a study of long-term antiretroviral therapy in people with HIV. They ran version v3.0 of the immunoSEQ assay at survey level. Only in-frame clones appear in the TCRdb table, and some are missing; sequencing was by immunoSEQ multiplex PCR. The sample holds around 27,000 clones; 70% to 90% are singletons and the top ten take 7% to 9%. The receptor comes from a man in his forties with HIV. The material sequenced was unsorted PBMCs, taken 3 years after starting antiretroviral therapy.

CDR3 region: CASNSVGVIINTEAFF. The CDR3 bases are TGTGCCAGTAACTCGGTGGGGGTGATTATAAACACTGAAGCTTTCTTT. The rearrangement uses TRBV19 and TRBJ1-1, with D possibly being TRBD1 (5 bases). CDR1 and CDR2 from the germline V gene are LNHDA and SQIVND (reference sequence). CDR3 length: 16 residues. V was shortened by 7 bases and J by 2 bases, with 20 bases between the two germline ends.